This T cell receptor beta chain was documented in a study of cytomegalovirus exposure and HLA in healthy donors. Notes on the study in general: Within an earlier analysis, most TCR beta V segments proved productive either about 87% or about 30% of the time. One variant, a missense change in DCLRE1C, was linked in a later analysis to TCR beta V- and J-gene trimming. Of the V segments, some could not be distinguished, including TRBV6-2 and TRBV6-3, and were excluded.

The PCR was carried out with 60 Vbeta primers and 13 Jbeta primers. Assay: immunoSEQ multiplex PCR; the TCRdb copy retains only in-frame clones and omits some. Seen in this sample are 130,000 or so clones; the ten most common clones hold approximately 1.5%. On this clone itself: Its specificity is unknown.

Germline loops: CDR1 SGDLS, CDR2 YYNGEE. CDR3 length: 12 amino acids. Trimming took 6 bases from V and 9 from J; bases not matched to a gene: 7. The chain recombines TRBV9 with TRBJ2-3, with TRBD2 matching 7 bases. The sequencing sample was made of PBMCs. The clonotype originates from a woman aged 40 to 50 in good health and CMV-seronegative. Written as DNA, the CDR3 is TGTGCCAGCAAGCCGGCCGGGGGGACGCAGTATTTT. It specifies CASKPAGGTQYF.